A single T cell receptor beta chain is shown here with its context. The data were obtained in a study of blood T cell repertoires in COVID-19. Study-level information: There were acute and convalescent COVID-19 samples, and they came from the United States, Italy and Spain. T cells, B-cell-depleted T cells, or PBMCs provided the cDNA or gDNA that served as material.

Sequencing used immunoSEQ multiplex PCR; TCRdb keeps in-frame clones, though not all of them. Among over 85,000 clones listed, around nine tenths were seen once. The junction had 7 bases not matched to a gene; V was cut back by 2 bases and J by 3 bases. Germline CDR1 is SNHLY and CDR2 is FYNNEI. The CDR3 contains 17 residues. V usage is TRBV2 and J usage is TRBJ2-2, with TRBD2 identical over 9 bases. The receptor was isolated from a woman aged 45 to 65 with acute or convalescent COVID-19. What was sequenced was peripheral blood. CDR3 coding DNA: TGTGCCAGCAGTGAATCGCGACTAGCGGAGGACACCGGGGAGCTGTTTTTT. Residues: CASSESRLAEDTGELFF.